A single T cell receptor beta chain is shown here with its context. Its antigen is unknown. The data are from a study of shared clonotypes between healthy human individuals. Study results and caveats: Few donors restricted represented genetic and exposure-history diversity. Clonotypes shared by all four sorted-subset donors had higher generation probabilities than non-shared clonotypes.

V was shortened by 0 bases and J by 10 bases, with 15 bases between the two germline ends. The length of the CDR3 is 13 residues. Germline values: CDR1 GTSNPN, CDR2 SVGIG (reference sequence). Donors, healthy HIV-negative adults, lacked recent acute infections or vaccinations. Replicate sorted-subset PCRs were loaded with approximately 190 ng DNA, about 28,000 T cell genomes. This table comes from immunoSEQ multiplex PCR, and its TCRdb copy is limited to in-frame clones, with some not included. The data show about 2.5 million clones, roughly 90% seen once. The origin of this receptor is a man aged 18-30 years in good health. Some clones in this sample may be carry-over from other donors' samples. The sample taken for sequencing was naive CD4+ T cells from PBMCs. Subset of the sample: CD45RA+ positively selected. V usage is TRBV30 and J usage is TRBJ1-1; D remains unclear. The chain's CDR3 is CAWSVFTAGVAFF. The CDR3 DNA follows: TGTGCCTGGAGTGTATTTACAGCAGGAGTAGCTTTCTTT.